Listed below are T cell receptor beta chains from one sample, sequenced in a study of identical twins. Via MiXCR, TCRdb re-called the 5' RACE reads, giving one row per CDR3 protein. Counted here are 450,000 to 650,000 distinct CDR3 sequences, around 9.6% occurring once; the ten biggest clones make up approximately 3%. The data also belong to a second study, concerning yellow fever vaccine responses in identical twins.

The sequenced sample was PBMCs. The receptor set was obtained from a woman between 18 and 29 years old in good health. Both conserved end residues are part of each CDR3. A D gene is named only where the DNA matches it firmly. The size field is filled for only some rows; it gives once, few, many or a size class.

d_call: NA; clone_size: few; j_call: TRBJ1-4; v_call: TRBV18; cdr3_aa: CASSVNGEKLFF; cdr3_nt: TGTGCCAGTTCCGTTAATGGAGAAAAACTGTTTTTT
d_call: NA; clone_size: NA; j_call: TRBJ2-3; v_call: TRBV29-1; cdr3_aa: CSAKNAYTDTQYF; cdr3_nt: TGCAGCGCCAAGAATGCCTACACAGATACGCAGTATTTT
d_call: NA; clone_size: NA; j_call: TRBJ2-1; v_call: TRBV10-3; cdr3_aa: CAISVLYRVNEQFF; cdr3_nt: TGTGCCATCAGTGTATTGTACAGGGTCAATGAGCAGTTCTTC
d_call: NA; clone_size: many; j_call: TRBJ2-3; v_call: TRBV3-1; cdr3_aa: CASSPQAALTDTQYF; cdr3_nt: TGTGCCAGCAGCCCCCAGGCCGCCCTCACAGATACGCAGTATTTT
d_call: NA; clone_size: NA; j_call: TRBJ2-4; v_call: TRBV19; cdr3_aa: CASTGIGNIQYF; cdr3_nt: TGTGCCAGTACTGGAATCGGAAACATTCAGTACTTC
d_call: TRBD2; clone_size: NA; j_call: TRBJ2-5; v_call: TRBV20-1; cdr3_aa: CSARGLTAPGETQYF; cdr3_nt: TGCAGTGCTAGGGGACTAACGGCCCCGGGTGAGACCCAGTACTTC
d_call: NA; clone_size: NA; j_call: TRBJ2-3; v_call: TRBV28; cdr3_aa: CASTVSTDTQYF; cdr3_nt: TGTGCCAGCACCGTAAGCACAGATACGCAGTATTTT
d_call: TRBD2; clone_size: many; j_call: TRBJ2-7; v_call: TRBV29-1; cdr3_aa: CSVVPSGNIYEQYF; cdr3_nt: TGCAGCGTTGTCCCTAGCGGGAATATCTACGAGCAGTACTTC
d_call: NA; clone_size: NA; j_call: TRBJ2-5; v_call: TRBV7-2; cdr3_aa: CASSFGRNQETQYF; cdr3_nt: TGTGCCAGCAGCTTTGGACGGAACCAAGAGACCCAGTACTTC
d_call: TRBD2; clone_size: few; j_call: TRBJ2-3; v_call: TRBV10-2; cdr3_aa: CASSEYPALAGGADTQYF; cdr3_nt: TGCGCCAGCAGTGAGTACCCTGCCCTTGCGGGAGGCGCAGATACGCAGTATTTT
d_call: TRBD1; clone_size: NA; j_call: TRBJ2-7; v_call: TRBV6-1; cdr3_aa: CASSSKVGSGQGRFEQYF; cdr3_nt: TGTGCCAGCAGTAGCAAGGTAGGATCGGGACAGGGCCGTTTCGAGCAGTACTTC
d_call: NA; clone_size: NA; j_call: TRBJ2-1; v_call: TRBV30; cdr3_aa: CAWSPEFNEQFF; cdr3_nt: TGTGCCTGGAGCCCCGAATTCAATGAGCAGTTCTTC
d_call: NA; clone_size: many; j_call: TRBJ2-5; v_call: TRBV4-1; cdr3_aa: CASSQIWERETQYF; cdr3_nt: TGCGCCAGCAGCCAAATATGGGAACGGGAGACCCAGTACTTC
d_call: TRBD2; clone_size: few; j_call: TRBJ2-1; v_call: TRBV3-1; cdr3_aa: CASSQASGGQFF; cdr3_nt: TGTGCCAGCAGCCAAGCTAGCGGGGGCCAGTTCTTC
d_call: NA; clone_size: NA; j_call: TRBJ2-4; v_call: TRBV11-2; cdr3_aa: CASSLEGVDGGLAKNIQYF; cdr3_nt: TGTGCCAGCAGCCTCGAGGGGGTAGACGGGGGGCTGGCCAAAAACATTCAGTACTTC
d_call: NA; clone_size: many; j_call: TRBJ1-4; v_call: TRBV12-3/TRBV12-4; cdr3_aa: CASSFAGGNEKLFF; cdr3_nt: TGTGCCAGCAGTTTTGCGGGTGGCAATGAAAAACTGTTTTTT
d_call: NA; clone_size: many; j_call: TRBJ2-2; v_call: TRBV4-1; cdr3_aa: CASSQGAGIGELFF; cdr3_nt: TGCGCCAGCAGCCAAGGGGCAGGGATCGGGGAGCTGTTTTTT
d_call: NA; clone_size: many; j_call: TRBJ2-3; v_call: TRBV18; cdr3_aa: CASSPDGQTNTQYF; cdr3_nt: TGTGCCAGCTCACCGGACGGACAGACCAATACGCAGTATTTT
d_call: NA; clone_size: NA; j_call: TRBJ2-5; v_call: TRBV11-2; cdr3_aa: CASSLDPRWETQYF; cdr3_nt: TGTGCCAGCAGCTTAGATCCGAGGTGGGAGACCCAGTACTTC
d_call: NA; clone_size: few; j_call: TRBJ2-1; v_call: TRBV7-3; cdr3_aa: CASSLTAGKSNEQFF; cdr3_nt: TGTGCCAGCAGCTTAACGGCTGGGAAGAGTAATGAGCAGTTCTTC
d_call: TRBD1; clone_size: NA; j_call: TRBJ2-1; v_call: TRBV30; cdr3_aa: CAWSVRKGAVEQFF; cdr3_nt: TGTGCCTGGAGTGTACGCAAGGGGGCGGTGGAGCAGTTCTTC
d_call: NA; clone_size: few; j_call: TRBJ2-5; v_call: TRBV28; cdr3_aa: CASSSSRLGASWTQYF; cdr3_nt: TGTGCCAGCAGTTCCTCAAGGCTGGGGGCCTCATGGACCCAGTACTTC
d_call: NA; clone_size: many; j_call: TRBJ2-7; v_call: TRBV28; cdr3_aa: CASSSSQSKFYSEQYF; cdr3_nt: TGTGCCAGCAGCTCTAGCCAATCTAAGTTTTACAGCGAGCAGTACTTC
d_call: TRBD1; clone_size: few; j_call: TRBJ2-7; v_call: TRBV29-1; cdr3_aa: CSAGQGLYEQYF; cdr3_nt: TGCAGCGCCGGACAGGGTCTCTACGAGCAGTACTTC
d_call: TRBD2; clone_size: few; j_call: TRBJ2-3; v_call: TRBV2; cdr3_aa: CASTGLATDTQYF; cdr3_nt: TGTGCCAGCACGGGACTAGCGACAGATACGCAGTATTTT
d_call: NA; clone_size: many; j_call: TRBJ2-5; v_call: TRBV28; cdr3_aa: CASKPLSRTETQYF; cdr3_nt: TGTGCCAGCAAACCTTTGTCCAGAACAGAGACCCAGTACTTC
d_call: NA; clone_size: few; j_call: TRBJ2-7; v_call: TRBV14; cdr3_aa: CASSQALEEQYF; cdr3_nt: TGTGCCAGCAGCCAAGCCTTAGAGGAGCAGTACTTC
d_call: TRBD2; clone_size: NA; j_call: TRBJ2-1; v_call: TRBV7-2; cdr3_aa: CASSWGTSGPVKWQFF; cdr3_nt: TGTGCCAGCAGCTGGGGGACTAGCGGACCTGTAAAATGGCAGTTCTTC
d_call: TRBD1; clone_size: NA; j_call: TRBJ1-1; v_call: TRBV6-5; cdr3_aa: CASSYLRQGAGTEAFF; cdr3_nt: TGTGCCAGCAGTTACCTCCGACAGGGGGCGGGCACTGAAGCTTTCTTT
d_call: TRBD2; clone_size: many; j_call: TRBJ2-5; v_call: TRBV9; cdr3_aa: CASSVTSGGSRQETQSF; cdr3_nt: TGTGCCAGCAGCGTGACTAGCGGGGGGTCGAGGCAAGAGACCCAGTCCTTC
d_call: NA; clone_size: many; j_call: TRBJ2-1; v_call: TRBV7-2; cdr3_aa: CASSASSRSGLYNEQFF; cdr3_nt: TGTGCCAGCAGCGCATCTTCGCGCAGCGGTCTGTACAATGAGCAGTTCTTC
d_call: NA; clone_size: NA; j_call: TRBJ2-2; v_call: TRBV11-3; cdr3_aa: CASSPSLPGELFF; cdr3_nt: TGTGCCAGCAGCCCCTCCCTTCCCGGGGAGCTGTTTTTT
d_call: TRBD2; clone_size: many; j_call: TRBJ2-7; v_call: TRBV3-1; cdr3_aa: CASSPLGLAGINEQYF; cdr3_nt: TGTGCCAGCAGCCCCCTGGGACTAGCGGGGATTAACGAGCAGTACTTC
d_call: TRBD2; clone_size: few; j_call: TRBJ2-1; v_call: TRBV29-1; cdr3_aa: CSAMGSRGGVSYNEQFF; cdr3_nt: TGCAGCGCCATGGGGTCCCGCGGGGGTGTTTCCTACAATGAGCAGTTCTTC
d_call: NA; clone_size: many; j_call: TRBJ2-2; v_call: TRBV5-1; cdr3_aa: CASSLSPANTGELFF; cdr3_nt: TGCGCCAGCAGCTTAAGCCCAGCGAACACCGGGGAGCTGTTTTTT
d_call: NA; clone_size: NA; j_call: TRBJ2-7; v_call: TRBV5-1; cdr3_aa: CASSWDTGGQGEQYF; cdr3_nt: TGCGCCAGCAGCTGGGATACCGGGGGACAAGGGGAGCAGTACTTC
d_call: NA; clone_size: few; j_call: TRBJ2-7; v_call: TRBV3-1; cdr3_aa: CASSQVAAYEQYF; cdr3_nt: TGTGCCAGCAGCCAAGTGGCCGCATACGAGCAGTACTTC
d_call: NA; clone_size: NA; j_call: TRBJ2-7; v_call: TRBV4-2; cdr3_aa: CASSQAAGYSYEQYF; cdr3_nt: TGTGCCAGCAGCCAAGCCGCGGGATACTCCTACGAGCAGTACTTC
d_call: NA; clone_size: few; j_call: TRBJ2-1; v_call: TRBV28; cdr3_aa: CASSVGGLGSYNEQFF; cdr3_nt: TGTGCCAGCAGTGTAGGGGGACTCGGATCCTACAATGAGCAGTTCTTC
d_call: TRBD1; clone_size: NA; j_call: TRBJ1-2; v_call: TRBV28; cdr3_aa: CASIARWDRAGYTF; cdr3_nt: TGTGCCAGCATCGCCCGGTGGGACAGGGCAGGCTACACCTTC
d_call: TRBD1; clone_size: few; j_call: TRBJ2-7; v_call: TRBV4-2; cdr3_aa: CASSQVGQGYEQYF; cdr3_nt: TGTGCCAGCAGCCAAGTGGGACAGGGTTACGAGCAGTACTTC
d_call: TRBD1; clone_size: few; j_call: TRBJ2-3; v_call: TRBV20-1; cdr3_aa: CSARPDRVDTQYF; cdr3_nt: TGCAGTGCTAGACCGGACAGGGTGGATACGCAGTATTTT
d_call: TRBD2; clone_size: many; j_call: TRBJ2-5; v_call: TRBV7-2; cdr3_aa: CASSLRGGKQETQYF; cdr3_nt: TGTGCCAGCAGCCTCCGGGGGGGGAAGCAAGAGACCCAGTACTTC
d_call: TRBD2; clone_size: few; j_call: TRBJ2-2; v_call: TRBV7-6; cdr3_aa: CASSWLAGAAGELFF; cdr3_nt: TGTGCCAGCAGCTGGCTAGCGGGGGCCGCCGGGGAGCTGTTTTTT